Listed below are T cell receptor beta chains from one sample, sequenced in a study of immune cell composition in non-small cell lung cancer. Method: immunoSEQ multiplex PCR; TCRdb's copy keeps in-frame clones and lacks some. The table includes some 5,000 clones, about 80% detected once. Specimen: lung tumor tissue. The receptors were gathered from a human donor with non-small cell lung cancer. Each CDR3 is given with its conserved first and last residue. The order of the fields is clone size, J gene, V gene, D gene, CDR3 protein, CDR3 DNA. A D gene is named only where the DNA matches it firmly. Rows may omit the clone size; those that give it use once, few, many or a size class.

NA,TRBJ2-7,TRBV5-5,TRBD2,CASSSPGLAGGYSYEQYF,TGTGCCAGCAGCTCTCCGGGACTAGCGGGAGGGTATAGTTACGAGCAGTACTTC
NA,TRBJ2-1,TRBV7-2,TRBD2,CASSIQTSGGAYEQFF,TGTGCCAGCAGCATCCAAACTAGCGGGGGGGCCTATGAGCAGTTCTTC
once,TRBJ1-2,TRBV18,TRBD1,CASSPRTGWDYGYTF,TGTGCCAGCTCACCTCGGACAGGGTGGGACTATGGCTACACCTTC
NA,TRBJ1-3,TRBV7-2,NA,CASSFSSGSGNTIYF,TGTGCCAGCAGCTTTAGTTCGGGAAGCGGAAACACCATATATTTT
few,TRBJ1-2,TRBV2,TRBD1,CASSESDRGRYTF,TGTGCCAGCAGTGAAAGTGACAGGGGTCGCTACACCTTC
NA,TRBJ2-2,TRBV9,TRBD2,CASSGGLATNTGELFF,TGTGCCAGCAGCGGTGGACTAGCGACGAACACCGGGGAGCTGTTTTTT
NA,TRBJ1-1,TRBV7-9,NA,CASSLDEGGAFF,TGTGCCAGCAGCTTAGATGAAGGGGGAGCTTTCTTT
NA,TRBJ2-5,TRBV30,TRBD1,CAWGGTGGGETQYF,TGTGCCTGGGGGGGGACAGGGGGCGGAGAGACCCAGTACTTC
NA,TRBJ2-3,TRBV2,NA,CASQADTQYF,TGTGCCAGCCAGGCAGATACGCAGTATTTT
once,TRBJ1-1,TRBV27,NA,CASKRATEAFF,TGTGCCAGCAAGAGGGCCACTGAAGCTTTCTTT
NA,TRBJ1-5,TRBV2,NA,CASSPDSTGFNQPQHF,TGTGCCAGCAGTCCAGACTCGACTGGATTCAATCAGCCCCAGCATTTT
NA,TRBJ1-1,TRBV19,NA,CASSINLMNTEAFF,TGTGCCAGTAGTATTAATCTAATGAACACTGAAGCTTTCTTT
NA,TRBJ2-7,TRBV7-6,TRBD1,CASSSQQGSEQYF,TGTGCCAGCAGCTCCCAACAGGGGAGCGAGCAGTACTTC
NA,TRBJ1-2,TRBV7-9,NA,CASSSPGGLLYGYTF,TGTGCCAGCAGCTCTCCGGGGGGGTTGCTATATGGCTACACCTTC
NA,TRBJ2-3,TRBV5-1,TRBD2,CASSLEGGGAGGTQYF,TGCGCCAGCAGCTTGGAAGGCGGGGGGGCAGGCGGTACGCAGTATTTT
NA,TRBJ2-3,TRBV2,NA,CASSEALRASRSTDTQYF,TGTGCCAGCAGTGAAGCTTTGCGGGCCTCCCGAAGCACAGATACGCAGTATTTT
NA,TRBJ2-7,TRBV6-5,TRBD1,CASSSEGQGGFEQYF,TGTGCCAGCAGTTCCGAGGGACAGGGAGGCTTCGAGCAGTACTTC
NA,TRBJ2-1,TRBV6-5,NA,CASSFSGTTYNEQFF,TGTGCCAGCAGCTTTAGCGGTACGACCTACAATGAGCAGTTCTTC
NA,TRBJ2-1,TRBV28,NA,CASTKGGGPYNEQFF,TGTGCCAGCACCAAAGGGGGGGGACCCTACAATGAGCAGTTCTTC
NA,TRBJ1-1,TRBV7-3,NA,CASSSHARDTEAFF,TGTGCCAGCAGCTCCCACGCCAGGGACACTGAAGCTTTCTTT
NA,TRBJ1-1,TRBV2,NA,CASSPRRRVGGTEAFF,TGTGCCAGCAGTCCCCGGAGGAGGGTGGGTGGCACTGAAGCTTTCTTT
once,TRBJ2-2,TRBV9,TRBD2,CASAGLATDGELFF,TGTGCCAGCGCAGGACTAGCGACAGACGGGGAGCTGTTTTTT
NA,TRBJ1-2,TRBV6-5,TRBD1,CASSYSDRAYGYTF,TGTGCCAGCAGTTACTCGGACAGGGCCTATGGCTACACCTTC
NA,TRBJ1-5,TRBV6-6,TRBD1,CASSKIQGAVQPQHF,TGTGCCAGCAGTAAAATACAGGGGGCCGTCCAGCCCCAGCATTTT
NA,TRBJ2-5,TRBV29-1,TRBD2,CSVGGLAGGPGETQYF,TGCAGCGTTGGCGGACTAGCGGGAGGGCCTGGGGAGACCCAGTACTTC
NA,TRBJ1-5,TRBV2,NA,CASRGSSNQPQHF,TGTGCCAGCAGAGGGAGTAGCAATCAGCCCCAGCATTTT
NA,TRBJ1-1,TRBV5-6,NA,CASSQSLTAEAFF,TGTGCCAGCAGCCAAAGCCTCACGGCTGAAGCTTTCTTT
NA,TRBJ1-2,TRBV7-2,TRBD1,CASSPTGGYGYTF,TGTGCCAGCAGCCCAACAGGGGGCTATGGCTACACCTTC
NA,TRBJ1-2,TRBV30,TRBD1,CAWTPIDRGRSYGYTF,TGTGCCTGGACGCCCATTGACAGGGGGCGAAGCTATGGCTACACCTTC
NA,TRBJ1-1,TRBV6-5,TRBD1,CATGDRGMGPTEAFF,TGTGCCACAGGGGACAGGGGGATGGGCCCAACTGAAGCTTTCTTT
NA,TRBJ2-1,TRBV7-2,TRBD2,CASRTPRGANYNEQFF,TGTGCCAGCAGGACGCCGCGGGGGGCAAACTACAATGAGCAGTTCTTC
NA,TRBJ2-2,TRBV18,NA,CASSGQGRTGELFF,TGTGCCAGCTCAGGCCAGGGTCGGACCGGGGAGCTGTTTTTT
NA,TRBJ1-6,TRBV13,NA,CASSLGGRPYNSPLHF,TGTGCCAGCAGCTTGGGGGGGAGACCCTATAATTCACCCCTCCACTTT
NA,TRBJ2-2,TRBV5-5,NA,CASRLVGVTGELFF,TGTGCCAGCAGGTTGGTAGGAGTCACCGGGGAGCTGTTTTTT
NA,TRBJ1-4,TRBV30,NA,CAAELATNEKLFF,TGTGCCGCCGAGCTCGCAACTAATGAAAAACTGTTTTTT
NA,TRBJ1-3,TRBV19,NA,CASATGSSGNTIYF,TGTGCCAGCGCTACCGGGAGCTCTGGAAACACCATATATTTT
once,TRBJ1-2,TRBV5-1,NA,CASSPNGKRGDYGYTF,TGCGCCAGCAGCCCGAACGGCAAGCGGGGTGACTATGGCTACACCTTC
once,TRBJ1-1,TRBV5-1,TRBD1,CASSFSGQTLNTEAFF,TGCGCCAGCAGCTTCTCGGGACAGACCTTGAACACTGAAGCTTTCTTT
NA,TRBJ2-7,TRBV28,NA,CASSLLGSYEQYF,TGTGCCAGCAGTTTGCTAGGCTCCTACGAGCAGTACTTC
NA,TRBJ2-1,TRBV11-2,TRBD1,CASSWYRGNEQFF,TGTGCCAGCAGCTGGTACAGGGGTAATGAGCAGTTCTTC
NA,TRBJ2-5,TRBV4-1,NA,CASSQDQGGAQYF,TGCGCCAGCAGCCAAGATCAGGGTGGAGCCCAGTACTTC
NA,TRBJ2-7,TRBV2,NA,CASSEGFRASEQYF,TGTGCCAGCAGTGAAGGGTTCAGGGCATCGGAGCAGTACTTC
once,TRBJ1-1,TRBV7-9,NA,CASRQGYTEAFF,TGTGCCAGCCGCCAGGGGTACACTGAAGCTTTCTTT
NA,TRBJ2-7,TRBV5-8,NA,CASSLSGSSYEQYF,TGTGCCAGCAGCTTATCGGGGAGCTCCTACGAGCAGTACTTC
NA,TRBJ1-1,TRBV11-1,NA,CASSFGRGNTEAFF,TGTGCCAGCAGCTTCGGGAGGGGGAACACTGAAGCTTTCTTT
NA,TRBJ2-6,TRBV11-3,TRBD1,CASSQDRDGAGANVLTF,TGTGCCAGCAGCCAGGACAGGGACGGTGCTGGGGCCAACGTCCTGACTTTC
NA,TRBJ2-1,TRBV28,NA,CASSFVSGNSYNEQFF,TGTGCCAGCAGTTTTGTTAGCGGAAACTCCTACAATGAGCAGTTCTTC
NA,TRBJ1-1,TRBV18,TRBD1,CASSPFGDRQGTEAFF,TGTGCCAGCTCACCATTTGGGGACAGGCAAGGCACTGAAGCTTTCTTT
once,TRBJ1-4,TRBV7-2,NA,CASSLAGAPNEKLFF,TGTGCCAGCAGCTTAGCGGGGGCGCCTAATGAAAAACTGTTTTTT
NA,TRBJ1-5,TRBV9,NA,CASSVLGEAWEPQHF,TGTGCCAGCAGCGTACTTGGGGAGGCTTGGGAGCCCCAGCATTTT